These 7 T cell receptor beta chains originate from one sample sequenced in a study of blood T cell repertoires in COVID-19. Libraries were prepared by immunoSEQ multiplex PCR; TCRdb keeps only in-frame clonotypes and omits some of them. Altogether more than 95,000 clones are present, over 80% being singletons, with the ten largest covering roughly 14%. The sample taken for sequencing was peripheral blood. The receptors originated from a man in his fifties or sixties with acute or convalescent COVID-19.

The chain joins TRBV19 to TRBJ2-2; 12 bases align to TRBD2. Germline-derived CDR1 and CDR2 are LNHDA and SQIVND (reference sequence). CDR3 length equals 17 residues. Trimming cost V 5 bases and J 5 bases; bases outside gene matches: 9. The CDR3 DNA sequence: TGTGCCAGTAGTCCCCGGAGACTAGCGGGAGATACCGGGGAGCTGTTTTTT. Translation gives CASSPRRLAGDTGELFF.

V usage is TRBV5-1 and J usage is TRBJ2-7; D is perhaps TRBD2 (5 bases). V dropped 2 bases and J dropped 1 base, with 10 bases sitting between them. CDR3 length equals 14 residues. CDR1 is SGHRS and CDR2 is YFSETQ in the germline V gene. The CDR3 here is CASSFGDYSYEQYF. The CDR3 coding sequence is TGCGCCAGCAGCTTCGGCGACTATTCCTACGAGCAGTACTTC.

This clone was counted between two and nine times. The chain couples TRBV27 to TRBJ1-5; D is unresolved. CDR1 and CDR2 from the germline V gene are MNHEY and SMNVEV (reference sequence). The CDR3 runs to 13 residues. Trimming pared 3 bases from V and 2 bases from J, leaving 5 bases between. CDR3 nucleotides: TGTGCCAGCAGTTTTGCGGGCAATCAGCCCCAGCATTTT. Encoded protein: CASSFAGNQPQHF.

The V call is TRBV6-5, the J call TRBJ1-4; 7 nucleotides align to TRBD1. Germline V gene data show CDR1 as MNHEY and CDR2 as SVGAGI. J lost 3 bases, V lost 7 bases, and 5 bases had no gene match. The CDR3 has 14 amino acids. This chain's CDR3 is CASTTGDSNEKLFF. CDR3 nucleotides: TGTGCCAGCACCACAGGGGACTCTAATGAAAAACTGTTTTTT.

This chain connects TRBV11-1 to TRBJ2-5, with 13 bases aligning to TRBD2. V was clipped by 3 bases and J by 9 bases; unmatched bases: 10. The CDR3 loop spans 16 amino acids. The germline CDR1 and CDR2 sequences are SGHAT and FQDESV (reference sequence). The CDR3 protein is CASSLAGTSGISSQYF. The CDR3 nucleotides are TGTGCCAGCAGCTTGGCCGGGACTAGCGGGATATCGTCCCAGTACTTC.

The chain employs TRBV7-8 and TRBJ2-1, with 12 bases aligning to TRBD2. The ends lost 4 bases at V and 7 bases at J; junction bases unmatched: 11. Per germline, CDR1 SGHVS and CDR2 FQNEAQ. This CDR3 spans 17 amino acids. Written as DNA, the CDR3 is TGTGCCAGCAGCTCTTTGGCCGGACTAGCGGGAAAAAATGAGCAGTTCTTC. Its protein is CASSSLAGLAGKNEQFF.

The rearrangement joins TRBV28 to TRBJ2-7; tentatively, D is TRBD1 (6 bases). Looked up from germline, CDR1 is MDHEN and CDR2 is SYDVKM. The CDR3 spans 13 residues. The germline V and J ends were trimmed by 7 bases and 5 bases, with 15 bases remaining between them. The CDR3, as DNA: TGTGCCAGCATAGGACAGTCGATCAACGAGCAGTACTTC. This sequence encodes CASIGQSINEQYF.